The TCR beta chain described here comes from a study of cytomegalovirus exposure and HLA in healthy donors. For this clone: What it recognizes is unknown. In the same sample, other DNA sequences code for this CDR3.

A multiplex PCR was run with 60 Vbeta primers and 13 Jbeta primers. As handled by the study authors: In a later analysis, of approximately 81 million unique beta chains, roughly 9.9 million appeared in at least two donors. Sequencing was performed with immunoSEQ multiplex PCR; in TCRdb, only in-frame clones are kept and a portion is missing. The V and J calls and the clone size are those of that table, but D and trimming were determined from the DNA. The sample lists 200,000 to 250,000 clones; about three quarters were seen once. V lost 6 bases to trimming and J lost 2 bases; unmatched junction nucleotides: 7. Germline V gene sequence: CDR1 KGHSH, CDR2 LQKENI. The CDR3 covers 15 residues. Whole-study results and caveats: There were reportedly fewer N-insertions in an Asian-associated ancestry cluster than the roughly 700-donor mean, in a later analysis.

The sequenced sample was PBMCs. This sequence originates from a woman aged 55-69 years in good health and CMV-seropositive. V usage is TRBV18 and J usage is TRBJ1-2, with 9 nucleotides matching TRBD1. CDR3 sequence (DNA): TGTGCCAGCTCGCCCGGGACAGGGTTCAACTATGGCTACACCTTC. This gives the protein CASSPGTGFNYGYTF.